Following are 16 T cell receptor beta chains from one sample sequenced in a study of shared clonotypes between healthy human individuals. Repertoires were generated with immunoSEQ multiplex PCR, while TCRdb's copy carries only in-frame clones and drops some. There are 2,500,000 or so clones in the sample; just over 90% occur only once, and 0.13% to 0.15% lies in the top ten. The sample comprised naive CD4+ T cells sorted from blood. This sample's subset: CD45RA+ positively selected. These receptors were collected from a man aged 18 to 29 in good health.

Comment on this clone: Other DNA sequences in this sample translate to the same CDR3. J is TRBJ2-1 and V is TRBV18, with 15 positions matching TRBD2. J gave up 7 bases and V 2 bases, and 0 bases lay outside the gene matches. The CDR3 length is 15 residues. Germline loops: CDR1 KGHSH, CDR2 LQKENI. The CDR3 loop is CASSPGTSGRNEQFF. In DNA, the CDR3 is TGTGCCAGCTCACCAGGGACTAGCGGGAGGAATGAGCAGTTCTTC. The full variable domain, with the rest looked up from reference TRBV18 and TRBJ2-1, is NAGVMQNPRHLVRRRGQEARLRCSPMKGHSHVYWYRQLPEEGLKFMVYLQKENIIDESGMPKERFSAEFPKEGPSILRIQQVVRGDSAAYFCASSPGTSGRNEQFFGPGTRLTVL.

This sequence joins TRBV28 and TRBJ1-4, with TRBD1 matching 8 bases. The CDR3 is 16 residues long. Trimming took 6 bases from V and 4 from J; bases not matched to a gene: 10. Germline V CDR1 and CDR2: MDHEN, SYDVKM. The CDR3 sequence: CASRQAGTGGNEKLFF. CDR3 DNA: TGTGCCAGCAGGCAAGCCGGGACAGGCGGTAATGAAAAACTGTTTTTT.

This chain connects TRBV10-1 to TRBJ2-3; 8 bases match TRBD2. In germline, CDR1 is WNHNN, CDR2 SYGVQD (reference sequence). With 6 bases clipped from V and 5 bases from J, the junction kept 7 bases outside the gene matches. CDR3 length: 14 amino acids. The CDR3 here is CASSGGASGDTQYF. As DNA, the CDR3 is TGCGCCAGCAGCGGGGGGGCCTCGGGAGATACGCAGTATTTT.

V usage is TRBV5-1 and J usage is TRBJ2-1; D not resolved. With 4 bases removed from V and 4 bases from J, the gap between germline ends came to 12 bases. Germline V gene lookup returns CDR1 SGHRS and CDR2 YFSETQ. The CDR3 spans 14 residues. Here the CDR3 reads CASSSPYQYNEQFF. For the CDR3, the DNA is TGCGCCAGCAGCAGCCCCTACCAATACAATGAGCAGTTCTTC.

The rearrangement joins TRBV19 to TRBJ2-5; weak D call: TRBD2 (6 bases). Trimming removed 3 bases from V and 4 bases from J, with 9 bases in between. CDR1 and CDR2 (germline): LNHDA, SQIVND (reference sequence). The CDR3 has 13 amino acids. For the CDR3, the DNA is TGTGCCAGTAGTATCGGGGGTGTAGAGACCCAGTACTTC. It encodes CASSIGGVETQYF.

The DNA of the CDR3 is TGTGCCTGGAGTGTCGTGACAAGCTCTGGAAACACCATATATTTT. Residues: CAWSVVTSSGNTIYF. The V gene is TRBV30, the J gene TRBJ1-3; D ambiguous. Germline CDR1 GTSNPN, CDR2 SVGIG (reference sequence). V lost 0 bases and J 0 bases, leaving 9 bases between the germline ends. There are 15 residues in the CDR3.

The chain couples TRBV2 to TRBJ2-2; 7 bases map to TRBD2. V lost 1 base, J lost 4 bases, and 3 bases stayed unmatched. The CDR3 consists of 15 residues. Germline V CDR1 and CDR2: SNHLY, FYNNEI. CDR3 nucleotide sequence: TGTGCCAGCAGTGAAGTCGGGGGGTCCACCGGGGAGCTGTTTTTT. Protein: CASSEVGGSTGELFF.

J is TRBJ1-4 and V is TRBV6-1; D ambiguous. Germline-derived CDR1 and CDR2 are MNHNS and SASEGT. Trimming stripped 6 bases from V and 0 bases from J, with 11 bases between. This CDR3 spans 15 amino acids. CDR3 sequence (DNA): TGTGCCAGCAGCCAGGCCCATGCAACTAATGAAAAACTGTTTTTT. Residues: CASSQAHATNEKLFF.

DNA for the CDR3: TGTGCCAGTAGTACTCGGACTAGCGGGTCCTGGGTGAATGAGCAGTTCTTC. Its translation: CASSTRTSGSWVNEQFF. V and J are TRBV19 and TRBJ2-1, with TRBD2 matching 11 bases. Germline CDR1 LNHDA, CDR2 SQIVND (reference sequence). The CDR3 runs 17 residues. V was pared by 4 bases and J by 7 bases, with 12 bases of the junction left unmatched.

This chain uses TRBV7-2 with TRBJ1-1; D is ambiguous. V was trimmed by 0 bases and J by 0 bases, leaving 11 bases between them. There are 16 residues in the CDR3. Looked up from germline, CDR1 is SGHTA and CDR2 is FQGNSA. CDR3 in DNA: TGTGCCAGCAGCTTAGCCCAAGACACGGTGAACACTGAAGCTTTCTTT. This encodes CASSLAQDTVNTEAFF.

The rearrangement links TRBV19 to TRBJ1-5, with 11 nucleotides matching TRBD1. The CDR3 totals 13 residues. Trimming removed 10 bases from V and 6 bases from J; junction bases left unmatched: 5. Per germline, CDR1 LNHDA and CDR2 SQIVND (reference sequence). For the CDR3, the DNA is TGTGCCACCGGAGGGACAGGGGGTCAGCCCCAGCATTTT. This sequence encodes CATGGTGGQPQHF.

The table lists this clone with a count of one. This chain joins TRBV5-1 and TRBJ1-4; TRBD1 matches 7 bases. J gave up 0 bases and V 3 bases, and 8 bases lay outside the gene matches. The CDR3 is 17 residues long. Germline CDR1 and CDR2: SGHRS and YFSETQ. This CDR3 reads CASSSGQQLATNEKLFF. The CDR3 nucleotides read TGCGCCAGCAGCTCGGGACAGCAGCTTGCAACTAATGAAAAACTGTTTTTT.

The chain couples TRBV7-6 to TRBJ2-3, with D hard to call. V lost 3 bases to trimming and J lost 0 bases, with 7 bases between them. This CDR3 region has 14 residues. Germline V CDR1 and CDR2: SGHVS, FNYEAQ. CDR3 nucleotide sequence: TGTGCCAGCAGCTTTCGACTCAGCACAGATACGCAGTATTTT. Amino acids: CASSFRLSTDTQYF.

The sample holds a few counts of this clone. The chain links TRBV25-1 to TRBJ2-3, with D perhaps TRBD2 (6 bases). The CDR3 is made up of 12 amino acids. Germline lookup yields CDR1 MGHDK and CDR2 SYGVNS. V shed 6 bases and J shed 3 bases, with 7 bases lying between them. This CDR3 is CASRRGTDTQYF. CDR3 in DNA: TGTGCCAGCAGACGGGGGACAGATACGCAGTATTTT.

J is TRBJ1-1 and V is TRBV7-9; D is undetermined. Between the trimmed V and J ends, which lost 3 bases and 2 bases, there was a span of 10 bases. The germline V gene has CDR1 SEHNR and CDR2 FQNEAQ (reference sequence). The CDR3 extends over 14 amino acids. This CDR3 is CASSFTGQNTEAFF. CDR3 nucleotides: TGTGCCAGCAGCTTTACGGGTCAAAACACTGAAGCTTTCTTT.

Details on this clone: Other nucleotide sequences in the sample specify the same CDR3. The chain carries TRBV28 and TRBJ1-2, with 7 bases fitting TRBD1. CDR1 MDHEN and CDR2 SYDVKM come from the germline V gene. The CDR3 is 13 residues long. Germline trimming cut 3 bases from V and 8 bases from J; bases unmatched to any gene: 6. The CDR3 DNA reads TGTGCCAGCAGTTTGGGGCAGGGGGGCGGCTACACCTTC. It encodes CASSLGQGGGYTF.